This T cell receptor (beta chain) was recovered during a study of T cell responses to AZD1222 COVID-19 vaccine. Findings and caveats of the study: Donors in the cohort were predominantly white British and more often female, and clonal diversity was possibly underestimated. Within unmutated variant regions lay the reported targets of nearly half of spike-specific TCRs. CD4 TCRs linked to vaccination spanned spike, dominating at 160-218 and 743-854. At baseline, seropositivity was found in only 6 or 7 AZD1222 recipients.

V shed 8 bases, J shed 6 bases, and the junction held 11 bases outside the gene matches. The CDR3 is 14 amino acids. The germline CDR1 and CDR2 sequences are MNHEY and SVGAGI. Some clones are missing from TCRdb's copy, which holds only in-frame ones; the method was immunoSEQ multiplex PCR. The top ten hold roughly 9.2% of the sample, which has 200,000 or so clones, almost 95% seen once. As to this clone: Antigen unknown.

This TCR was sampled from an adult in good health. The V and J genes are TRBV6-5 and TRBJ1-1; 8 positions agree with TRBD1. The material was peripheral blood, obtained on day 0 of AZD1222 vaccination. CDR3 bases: TGTGCCAGCCATTCTGGACAGGGCCCATCTGAAGCTTTCTTT. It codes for CASHSGQGPSEAFF.